Listed below are T cell receptor beta chains from one sample, sequenced in a study of T cell repertoires in cytomegalovirus infection. From the reads, TCRdb called clonotypes with MiXCR, one entry per CDR3 protein. The table includes around 270,000 distinct CDR3 sequences, approximately 9.2% detected once. Sample: PBMCs. Every receptor here comes from a human donor in good health (CMV status not recorded). Some clones in this sample may be carry-over from other donors' samples. Both conserved end residues are part of each CDR3. The D gene is left open where the match is weak. A row's size may be missing; if present it is once, few, many or a size class.

d_call,v_call,clone_size,j_call,cdr3_aa,cdr3_nt
TRBD2,TRBV30,many,TRBJ2-5,CAWRGGGAGETQYF,TGTGCCTGGAGAGGCGGGGGGGCCGGTGAGACCCAGTACTTC
NA,TRBV6-2/TRBV6-3,many,TRBJ1-2,CASSYLGSGYTF,TGTGCCAGCAGTTACCTGGGGTCTGGCTACACCTTC
TRBD1,TRBV7-2,many,TRBJ2-5,CASRDRGQYQETQYF,TGTGCCAGCAGGGACAGGGGGCAGTACCAAGAGACCCAGTACTTC
NA,TRBV28,NA,TRBJ1-2,CASLTGAGYGYTF,TGTGCCTCTTTGACGGGGGCAGGGTATGGCTACACCTTC
NA,TRBV6-6,NA,TRBJ1-1,CASSYSGRVSEAFF,TGTGCCAGCAGTTACTCGGGAAGGGTTTCTGAAGCTTTCTTT
NA,TRBV12-3/TRBV12-4,many,TRBJ1-5,CASTLLNSYSNQPQHF,TGTGCCAGCACCCTACTCAACAGTTATAGCAATCAGCCCCAGCATTTT
TRBD2,TRBV29-1,few,TRBJ2-3,CSVSGLAGAYTDTQYF,TGCAGCGTTTCTGGACTAGCGGGGGCGTACACAGATACGCAGTATTTT
TRBD1,TRBV7-2,many,TRBJ1-3,CASSLQGAGGNTIYF,TGTGCCAGCAGCCTACAGGGGGCGGGAGGAAACACCATATATTTT
TRBD2,TRBV19,NA,TRBJ2-3,CASSGLAGVADTQYF,TGTGCCAGTTCCGGACTAGCGGGAGTTGCAGATACGCAGTATTTT
NA,TRBV6-2/TRBV6-3,NA,TRBJ2-2,CASSLADTGELFF,TGTGCCAGCAGTCTTGCCGACACCGGGGAGCTGTTTTTT
NA,TRBV6-6,NA,TRBJ1-2,CASSEDGIYGYTF,TGTGCCAGCAGTGAGGACGGAATCTATGGCTACACCTTC
TRBD1,TRBV7-2,few,TRBJ2-7,CASSSQQGAYEQYF,TGTGCCAGCAGTTCCCAACAGGGGGCCTACGAGCAGTACTTC
TRBD2,TRBV6-2/TRBV6-3,many,TRBJ2-1,CASSYTSGIYEQFF,TGTGCCAGCAGTTACACTAGCGGGATTTATGAGCAGTTCTTC
TRBD1,TRBV29-1,few,TRBJ2-3,CSVMTGPRTDTQYF,TGCAGCGTGATGACAGGGCCTCGCACAGATACGCAGTATTTT
NA,TRBV7-2,many,TRBJ2-1,CASKLRTDPYNEQFF,TGTGCCAGCAAGCTTCGTACCGACCCCTACAATGAGCAGTTCTTC
TRBD1,TRBV28,many,TRBJ1-5,CASSLVRGPSNQPQHF,TGTGCCAGCAGTTTAGTCAGGGGGCCTAGCAATCAGCCCCAGCATTTT
NA,TRBV2,many,TRBJ2-1,CASNSREPYNEQFF,TGTGCCAGCAACAGCCGGGAGCCCTACAATGAGCAGTTCTTC
TRBD2,TRBV7-9,few,TRBJ2-5,CASSSPHGGAETQYF,TGTGCCAGCAGCTCGCCCCACGGGGGGGCAGAGACCCAGTACTTC
TRBD2,TRBV7-2,many,TRBJ2-1,CASSQGASGGPGGRQFF,TGTGCCAGCAGCCAAGGTGCTAGCGGGGGGCCCGGGGGTCGGCAGTTCTTC
TRBD2,TRBV7-2,many,TRBJ2-7,CASGRGATSYEQYF,TGTGCCAGCGGGCGGGGGGCTACATCCTACGAGCAGTACTTC
TRBD2,TRBV29-1,NA,TRBJ2-2,CSVEDSREGPGELFF,TGCAGCGTTGAAGACTCGAGGGAGGGACCCGGGGAGCTGTTTTTT
TRBD1,TRBV4-2,many,TRBJ1-2,CASSQEGTGADGYTF,TGTGCCAGCAGCCAAGAGGGGACAGGGGCCGATGGCTACACCTTC
TRBD1,TRBV25-1,NA,TRBJ1-5,CASSPDRGENQPQHF,TGTGCCAGCAGCCCGGACAGGGGGGAAAATCAGCCCCAGCATTTT
NA,TRBV7-2,many,TRBJ2-7,CASSKTPGPYEQYF,TGTGCCAGCAGCAAAACCCCCGGGCCCTACGAGCAGTACTTC
TRBD1,TRBV7-8,many,TRBJ1-4,CASSSPQGRREKLFF,TGTGCCAGCAGCTCACCACAGGGGCGTAGAGAAAAACTGTTTTTT
NA,TRBV28,NA,TRBJ1-1,CACTSGIREAFF,TGTGCCTGCACCTCGGGCATCAGGGAAGCTTTCTTT
NA,TRBV12-5,many,TRBJ1-1,CASGSFGSEAFF,TGTGCTAGTGGTTCGTTCGGATCTGAAGCTTTCTTT
TRBD1,TRBV28,many,TRBJ1-2,CASTMTGGGYGYTF,TGTGCCAGCACCATGACAGGGGGAGGCTATGGCTACACCTTC
TRBD1,TRBV28,many,TRBJ1-5,CASSRTGGINQPQHF,TGTGCCAGCAGCCGCACAGGGGGCATCAATCAGCCCCAGCATTTT
NA,TRBV20-1,many,TRBJ2-6,CSARTSGGSGANVLTF,TGCAGTGCTAGGACCTCAGGAGGCTCTGGGGCCAACGTCCTGACTTTC
NA,TRBV11-2,NA,TRBJ2-1,CASSLDFAGTRGEQFF,TGTGCCAGCAGCTTAGACTTCGCCGGGACCCGGGGTGAGCAGTTCTTC
NA,TRBV12-3/TRBV12-4,many,TRBJ2-7,CATSRGRTYEQYF,TGTGCCACCTCGAGAGGCCGGACCTACGAGCAGTACTTC
TRBD2,TRBV28,few,TRBJ2-7,CASTSGGTYEQYF,TGTGCCAGCACCTCGGGAGGGACTTACGAGCAGTACTTC
NA,TRBV7-2,many,TRBJ2-3,CASSFGKGVTQYF,TGTGCCAGCAGCTTTGGAAAGGGGGTTACGCAGTATTTT
TRBD1,TRBV7-9,few,TRBJ2-7,CASSFGPQGVGQYF,TGTGCCAGCAGCTTCGGGCCCCAGGGGGTCGGGCAGTACTTC
TRBD1,TRBV7-2,many,TRBJ1-3,CASSLGGQGGGNTIYF,TGTGCCAGCAGCTTAGGGGGACAGGGTGGAGGAAACACCATATATTTT
TRBD1,TRBV11-3,many,TRBJ1-2,CASSGDRGHGYTF,TGTGCCAGCAGCGGGGACAGGGGCCATGGCTACACCTTC